This T cell receptor (beta chain) was recorded in a study of identical twins. One entry per CDR3 protein, called by TCRdb with MiXCR from the 5' RACE reads. The sample has approximately 600,000 distinct CDR3 sequences; under 8.5% are singletons. Concerning this clonotype itself: Its antigen is not identified.

Findings and limits, study-wide: Invariant populations such as MAIT and iNKT cells could partly muddle zero-insertion analyses.

Germline V gene data show CDR1 as SGHDN and CDR2 as FVKESK. V was clipped by 3 bases and J by 8 bases, with 8 bases between them. The CDR3 runs 12 residues. The sample was also linked to a second study, of yellow fever vaccine responses in identical twins.

The V call is TRBV14, the J call TRBJ2-1; D gene unclear. The sequenced material came from PBMCs. The source of this sequence is a woman aged 18 to 35 in good health. For the CDR3, the DNA is TGTGCCAGCAGCCAGCCGCTTTATGAGCAGTTCTTC. This gives the protein CASSQPLYEQFF.